This T cell receptor beta chain appears in the sequencing data of a study of control samples from healthy donors and cancer patients. As concerns this clone: One end of the junction does not line up with germline, which may come from a read error.

This CDR3 spans 15 amino acids. Germline V gene lookup returns CDR1 SGHDN and CDR2 FVKESK. Generated by immunoSEQ multiplex PCR, the TCRdb table keeps only in-frame clones and is missing some. The data show about 95,000 clones, approximately 90% seen once. The clonotype was recovered from a woman in her seventies in good health. Sequenced material: blood. The chain uses TRBV14 and TRBJ1-4, with D hard to call. This CDR3 reads CASSQERGEGEKLFF. CDR3 nucleotide sequence: TGTGCCAGCAGTCAAGAACGGGGAGAAGGGGAAAAACTGTTTTTT.